This TCR beta chain was observed in a study of blood T cell repertoires in COVID-19. The count of this clone is one. The germline V gene has CDR1 SNHLY and CDR2 FYNNEI. CDR3 length: 15 amino acids. V lost 3 bases, J lost 6 bases, and 9 bases stayed unmatched. As originally analysed: How many nucleated cells were present was estimated from reference gene primer amplification. Repertoires were generated with immunoSEQ multiplex PCR, while TCRdb's copy carries only in-frame clones and drops some. The V and J calls and the clone size are those of that table, but D and trimming were determined from the DNA. The data show a few hundred thousand clones, with roughly 84% seen just once and 9.7% held by the top ten.

The TCR comes from a man in his fifties with active or convalescent COVID-19. Specimen: peripheral blood. The rearrangement links TRBV2 to TRBJ2-3; 7 bases agree with TRBD1. The CDR3: CASSEGTVGLDTQYF. Written as DNA, the CDR3 is TGTGCCAGCAGTGAGGGGACAGTAGGTCTGGATACGCAGTATTTT.